The entry below gives a single T cell receptor (beta chain) sequence along with its context. The DNA is omitted, as the CDR3 cannot be located on it reliably, and the CDR3 follows TCRdb's listing. The source of the sample is a study of blood T cell repertoires in COVID-19. In the source study's methods: Reference gene primers were amplified, and this amplification served to estimate nucleated cell counts. Measured with immunoSEQ multiplex PCR; TCRdb has only the in-frame clones, and not every one. That table furnishes V, J and clone size, whereas the DNA furnished D and trimming. The table includes a few hundred thousand clones, around 89% detected once. Counting both end residues, the CDR3 totals 14 amino acids. Germline CDR1 reads MDHEN; CDR2 reads SYDVKM.

The sequencing sample was made of PBMCs or T cells enriched from blood (not recorded which). The receptor was isolated from a woman aged 18-29 years who had recovered from COVID-19. This rearrangement joins TRBV28 to TRBJ1-3. This CDR3 is CASSFGEGRHTIYF.